This T cell receptor beta chain appears in the sequencing data of a study of T cell repertoires in cytomegalovirus infection. Overall study context: Evidence of both CMV infection and a matching HLA type came from public TCR beta signatures. Study outcomes and limitations: The study found HLA-C-restricted CMV-specific TCR beta clonotypes dominating the ex vivo response. Of the TCR beta families, the public ones yielded a cumulative frequency that identified carriers of CMV plus the relevant HLA.

TCRdb re-analysed the reads in MiXCR, keeping a single row per CDR3 protein. The repertoire holds 100,000 to 150,000 distinct CDR3 sequences, with approximately 9.2% as singletons. The V gene's germline CDR1 is MDHEN and CDR2 SYDVKM. The CDR3 is 13 amino acids. Trimming stripped 3 bases from V and 7 bases from J, with 13 bases between. This clonotype was detected many times. Its antigen is currently unknown. The TCR originated in a human donor in good health (CMV status not recorded). Some clones in this sample may be carry-over from other donors' samples. The sample consisted of PBMCs. The V and J genes are TRBV28 and TRBJ2-7; tentative D call: TRBD1 (7 bases). Here the CDR3 DNA reads TGTGCCAGCAGTTTCAGGGGGGTAAGGGAGCAGTACTTC. It codes for CASSFRGVREQYF. Complete variable domain (other parts from reference TRBV28 and TRBJ2-7): DVKVTQSSRYLVKRTGEKVFLECVQDMDHENMFWYRQDPGLGLRLIYFSYDVKMKEKGDIPEGYSVSREKKERFSLILESASTNQTSMYLCASSFRGVREQYFGPGTRLTVT.